Below, 9 T cell receptor beta chains from the same sample are listed, as sequenced in a study of blood T cells in healthy people across ages. Next came a second PCR, run for about 6 to 12 cycles, which used a sample-barcoded 5' primer along with a J-beta primer mix. TCRdb independently ran MiXCR on the 5' RACE reads; one entry per CDR3 protein. The sample includes hundreds of thousands of distinct CDR3 sequences, 35% to 50% of them seen just once. Source material: blood. Receptor source: an elderly man in good health.

This clonotype occurred once. A much larger clone differs by one base, so this may be a read error. The chain employs TRBV7-8 and TRBJ2-5, with D hard to call. The CDR3 loop spans 12 amino acids. CDR1 SGHVS and CDR2 FQNEAQ come from the germline V gene. The V gene lost 10 bases and the J gene lost 0 bases, with 9 bases spanning the gap. CDR3 in amino acids: CANKTNQETQYF. DNA for the CDR3: TGTGCCAACAAGACGAACCAAGAGACCCAGTACTTC.

This clonotype was found a few times. The V gene is TRBV7-2, the J gene TRBJ2-4; TRBD2 matches 9 bases. The CDR3 covers 13 residues. CDR1 and CDR2 (germline): SGHTA, FQGNSA. With 7 bases clipped from V and 5 bases from J, the junction kept 3 bases outside the gene matches. The CDR3 DNA is TGTGCCAGCACCATAGCGGGAGAAAACATTCAGTACTTC. Residues: CASTIAGENIQYF.

The rearrangement uses TRBV20-1 and TRBJ2-2, with D tentatively TRBD2 (5 bases). Trimming took off 0 bases at V and 0 bases at J, with 5 bases between the two ends. This CDR3 comprises 14 residues. In germline, CDR1 is DFQATT, CDR2 SNEGSKA (reference sequence). The CDR3 reads CSARERANTGELFF. DNA for the CDR3: TGCAGTGCTAGAGAGCGGGCGAACACCGGGGAGCTGTTTTTT.

The CDR3, as DNA: TGCGCCAGCAGCGCCGGGACGACTCCCTCCTACAATGAGCAGTACTTC. It specifies CASSAGTTPSYNEQYF. This chain connects TRBV5-1 to TRBJ2-1; D tentatively fits TRBD1 or TRBD2 (5 bases each). The J call may be faulty, since TRBJ2-7 better matches the DNA end. CDR3 length: 16 amino acids. The germline V gene has CDR1 SGHRS and CDR2 YFSETQ.

V is TRBV27 and J is TRBJ2-5, with 7 positions matching TRBD2. V shed 2 bases and J 4 bases; nucleotides not matched to a gene: 7. CDR1 and CDR2 from the germline V gene are MNHEY and SMNVEV (reference sequence). The CDR3 contains 15 residues. The CDR3 loop reads CASSLTPGGGETQYF. In DNA, the CDR3 is TGTGCCAGCAGTTTAACCCCGGGGGGAGGAGAGACCCAGTACTTC.

This clonotype was detected many times. The chain combines TRBV10-3 with TRBJ2-7, with D possibly TRBD2 on 7 matching bases. V was clipped by 2 bases and J by 6 bases, with 14 bases between them. Germline lookup yields CDR1 ENHRY and CDR2 SYGVKD. The CDR3 has 14 residues. The CDR3 loop is CAISENGGGGEQYF. The CDR3 bases are TGTGCCATCAGTGAGAATGGGGGAGGGGGCGAGCAGTACTTC.

This clonotype was picked up a small number of times. The chain links TRBV7-2 to TRBJ2-2; 14 bases map to TRBD2. CDR3 length: 18 residues. The junction had 8 bases not matched to a gene; V was cut back by 5 bases and J by 3 bases. The V gene's germline CDR1 is SGHTA and CDR2 FQGNSA. The CDR3 loop reads CASSPGTSGSFYTGELFF. For the CDR3, the DNA is TGTGCCAGCAGCCCCGGGACTAGCGGGAGTTTTTACACCGGGGAGCTGTTTTTT.

In this sample, this clonotype turned up many times. This rearrangement joins TRBV2 to TRBJ2-7; D is ambiguous. The germline V gene encodes CDR1 SNHLY and CDR2 FYNNEI. This CDR3 region has 11 residues. V lost 7 bases to trimming and J lost 3 bases, with 7 bases between them. The CDR3 DNA reads TGTGCCAGCACCAACGGCTACGAGCAGTACTTC. It codes for CASTNGYEQYF.

This clonotype appeared a few times. The J gene is TRBJ2-7, the V gene TRBV2, with TRBD2 identical over 9 bases. Trimming took 6 bases from V and 2 from J; bases not matched to a gene: 2. CDR3 size: 13 residues. CDR1 is SNHLY and CDR2 is FYNNEI in the germline V gene. The CDR3 reads CASRIAGAYEQYF. The CDR3 DNA is TGTGCCAGCAGAATAGCGGGAGCCTACGAGCAGTACTTC.